This entry lists 27 T cell receptor beta chains sequenced from one sample in a study of vaccination and CD4 T cells after COVID-19. As to treatment: approximately nine-day PBMC culture with coronavirus spike peptide pools or control peptides (ViraFEST assay). These TCRs are of unknown antigen specificity. Cultured CD4+ T-cell DNA underwent Oncomine TCR Beta short-read sequencing. TCRdb reprocessed the PCR reads via MiXCR and lists one record per CDR3 protein. The sample consists of about 7,800 distinct CDR3 sequences, roughly 50% of them appearing once. The sequenced material came from CD4+ T cells from blood, cultured in vitro. The receptors here all came from a human donor who had recovered from COVID-19.

V gene TRBV5-1 combines with J gene TRBJ1-4, with 9 bases identical to TRBD1. Germline CDR1 SGHRS, CDR2 YFSETQ. J lost 5 bases, V lost 0 bases, and 8 bases had no gene match. The CDR3 sequence is 17 residues long. CDR3 DNA: TGCGCCAGCAGCTTGGCCGGGACAGGGTTCATCAATGAAAAACTGTTTTTT. Translating it yields CASSLAGTGFINEKLFF. Full variable domain (outside the CDR3, taken from reference TRBV5-1 and TRBJ1-4): KAGVTQTPRYLIKTRGQQVTLSCSPISGHRSVSWYQQTPGQGLQFLFEYFSETQRNKGNFPGRFSGRQFSNSRSEMNVSTLELGDSALYLCASSLAGTGFINEKLFFGSGTQLSVL.

As DNA, the CDR3 is TGTGCCAGTAGTATAGATCTGGGGGCGCGGGAGACCCAGTACTTC. This encodes CASSIDLGARETQYF. This rearrangement joins TRBV19 to TRBJ2-5; D may be TRBD1 (6 bases). The CDR3 consists of 15 residues. V was trimmed by 0 bases and J by 5 bases, leaving 13 bases between them. CDR1 and CDR2 (germline): LNHDA, SQIVND (reference sequence).

V gene TRBV11-3 combines with J gene TRBJ2-5, with 8 positions matching TRBD2. CDR3 length equals 15 residues. The V and J ends lost 4 bases and 2 bases, in that order; junction bases with no gene match: 6. Looked up from germline, CDR1 is SGHNT and CDR2 is YENEEA. CDR3 region: CASSSPGGPQETQYF. CDR3 nucleotides: TGTGCCAGCAGCTCCCCGGGAGGGCCACAAGAGACCCAGTACTTC.

The chain carries TRBV7-8 and TRBJ2-7; TRBD1 aligns across 10 bases. V was clipped by 6 bases and J by 3 bases; unmatched bases: 2. Germline CDR1 SGHVS, CDR2 FQNEAQ. This CDR3 has 13 residues. CDR3 bases: TGTGCCAGCAGGAGGACAGGGGGCTACGAGCAGTACTTC. This translates into CASRRTGGYEQYF.

This rearrangement joins TRBV19 to TRBJ2-5, with 11 bases matching TRBD2. The ends lost 7 bases at V and 4 bases at J; junction bases unmatched: 5. The V gene's germline CDR1 is LNHDA and CDR2 SQIVND (reference sequence). The CDR3 is 14 residues long. The chain's CDR3 is CASKPGLAGETQYF. DNA for the CDR3: TGTGCCAGTAAACCTGGACTAGCGGGAGAGACCCAGTACTTC.

The chain uses TRBV20-1 and TRBJ1-3; D gene unclear. Germline V gene sequence: CDR1 DFQATT, CDR2 SNEGSKA (reference sequence). V lost 3 bases, J lost 4 bases, and 4 bases lay in between. The CDR3 totals 11 residues. The CDR3: CSARDGNTIYF. The CDR3, as DNA: TGCAGTGCTAGGGACGGAAACACCATATATTTT.

The chain has TRBV11-2 and TRBJ1-1, with D hard to call. V lost 0 bases and J 2 bases, leaving 13 bases between the germline ends. The length of the CDR3 is 16 residues. Germline CDR1 is SGHAT and CDR2 is FQNNGV. Here the CDR3 reads CASSLDHGRTNTEAFF. CDR3 coding DNA: TGTGCCAGCAGCTTAGATCATGGCAGGACCAACACTGAAGCTTTCTTT.

This clonotype was seen just once. This chain connects TRBV10-3 to TRBJ1-1; no firm D call. Trimming shortened V by 3 bases and J by 0 bases, and 5 bases separated the two germline ends. The CDR3 runs 13 residues. Germline V gene sequence: CDR1 ENHRY, CDR2 SYGVKD. CDR3 protein: CAISEAVNTEAFF. The CDR3 DNA is TGTGCCATCAGTGAAGCCGTGAACACTGAAGCTTTCTTT.

J is TRBJ2-3 and V is TRBV18; TRBD2 matches 8 bases. Trimming cost V 4 bases and J 6 bases; bases outside gene matches: 9. The CDR3 is 15 amino acids. Germline assignment: CDR1 KGHSH and CDR2 LQKENI. Here the CDR3 DNA reads TGTGCCAGCTCACATTTGAGCGGGAGTGTGGATACGCAGTATTTT. Protein sequence: CASSHLSGSVDTQYF.

This clonotype came up a few times. The rearrangement joins TRBV2 to TRBJ1-2, with D possibly being TRBD1 (6 bases). This CDR3 has 13 residues. V gave up 6 bases and J gave up 6 bases, with 14 bases separating them. Germline V gene sequence: CDR1 SNHLY, CDR2 FYNNEI. Here the CDR3 reads CASRLQGVHGYTF. CDR3 nucleotides: TGTGCCAGCAGGCTACAGGGTGTTCATGGCTACACCTTC.

The chain is built from TRBV12-3 or TRBV12-4 and TRBJ2-7; D not certain. Trimming took 3 bases from V and 5 from J, leaving 8 bases between them. The CDR3 is 12 residues long. For the CDR3, the DNA is TGTGCCAGCAGTTTTCATGGCCACGAGCAGTACTTC. This gives the protein CASSFHGHEQYF.

This clonotype is a singleton in its sample. DNA for the CDR3: TGCGCCAGCAGTGAGTCGATAAGGGGCACTGAAGCTTTCTTT. Its protein is CASSESIRGTEAFF. The chain joins TRBV10-1 to TRBJ1-1; D possibly corresponds to TRBD1 (5 bases). Germline V gene lookup returns CDR1 WNHNN and CDR2 SYGVQD (reference sequence). CDR3 length: 14 amino acids. Deletions cut 0 bases from V and 4 bases from J, with 9 bases between.

By share of the sample, this clonotype is large. The rearrangement joins TRBV20-1 to TRBJ1-2, with D hard to call. Germline CDR1 is DFQATT and CDR2 is SNEGSKA (reference sequence). This CDR3 has 15 amino acids. V was pared by 3 bases and J by 7 bases, with 21 bases between. The CDR3 is CSARPSGEASIGYTF. CDR3 bases: TGCAGTGCTAGGCCCTCCGGGGAGGCCTCTATTGGCTACACCTTC.

This chain joins TRBV20-1 and TRBJ1-5, with D tentatively TRBD1 (5 bases). This CDR3 comprises 15 residues. Trimming pared 5 bases from V and 0 bases from J, leaving 14 bases between. Germline CDR1 DFQATT, CDR2 SNEGSKA (reference sequence). The CDR3 nucleotides read TGCAGTGCTGGGGGACGGACTCATAGCAATCAGCCCCAGCATTTT. Encoded protein: CSAGGRTHSNQPQHF.

This clonotype has just a few counts. V is TRBV6-1 and J is TRBJ2-5; 8 bases are shared with TRBD1. The CDR3 spans 14 residues. The ends lost 3 bases at V and 4 bases at J; junction bases unmatched: 4. Germline lookup yields CDR1 MNHNS and CDR2 SASEGT. This CDR3 is CASSEDRVRETQYF. The CDR3 bases are TGTGCCAGCAGTGAGGACAGGGTCAGAGAGACCCAGTACTTC.

This chain links TRBV27 with TRBJ2-1; 8 positions match TRBD2. V shed 6 bases and J 0 bases; nucleotides not matched to a gene: 4. Germline V gene data show CDR1 as MNHEY and CDR2 as SMNVEV (reference sequence). The CDR3 consists of 15 residues. DNA for the CDR3: TGTGCCAGCAGCAGCGGGGGAAGCTCCTACAATGAGCAGTTCTTC. Encoded protein: CASSSGGSSYNEQFF.

This clonotype was detected a few times. V is TRBV2 and J is TRBJ2-1, with D perhaps TRBD2 (6 bases). Germline loops: CDR1 SNHLY, CDR2 FYNNEI. Trimming took 7 bases from V and 2 from J, leaving 24 bases between them. The CDR3 is 18 residues long. The CDR3 DNA reads TGTGCCAGCACCGGTTATTTGGCGGGGAGGCCCCCCTACAATGAGCAGTTCTTC. This gives the protein CASTGYLAGRPPYNEQFF.

This clonotype was counted between two and nine times. This sequence joins TRBV6-2 or TRBV6-3 and TRBJ1-1, with D perhaps matching TRBD1 (5 bases). V was pared by 8 bases and J by 5 bases, with 15 bases between. This CDR3 is 13 amino acids long. Germline V CDR1 and CDR2: MNHEY, SVGEGT. The CDR3 DNA follows: TGTGCCAGCCAGGATACCCGGGGGACTGAAGCTTTCTTT. This codes for CASQDTRGTEAFF.

The chain links TRBV4-1 to TRBJ2-1, with D perhaps matching TRBD2 (7 bases). The V gene lost 0 bases and the J gene lost 3 bases, with 15 bases spanning the gap. The CDR3 loop spans 17 amino acids. Germline lookup yields CDR1 MGHRA and CDR2 YSYEKL. The CDR3 DNA sequence: TGCGCCAGCAGCCAAGAGTTCGCGGGGGCCCTCTACAATGAGCAGTTCTTC. This sequence encodes CASSQEFAGALYNEQFF.

This clonotype appeared a few times. This chain connects TRBV6-1 to TRBJ1-2, with D possibly being TRBD1 (6 bases). CDR1 and CDR2 from the germline V gene are MNHNS and SASEGT. Trimming left V 5 bases short and J 7 bases short, with 17 bases between. The CDR3 is made up of 14 amino acids. Here the CDR3 DNA reads TGTGCCAGCAGTCCCTCCCCGGGGGCAGGTGGCTACACCTTC. Translated, it gives CASSPSPGAGGYTF.

The chain joins TRBV28 to TRBJ1-5; weak D call: TRBD1 (5 bases). In germline, CDR1 is MDHEN, CDR2 SYDVKM. V lost 2 bases and J lost 0, with 17 bases in between. This CDR3 has 18 residues. The CDR3 DNA follows: TGTGCCAGCAGTTTACAAGACAGAGACTCTTATAGCAATCAGCCCCAGCATTTT. It yields the protein CASSLQDRDSYSNQPQHF.

This clonotype was picked up a small number of times. The chain has TRBV6-5 and TRBJ2-2, with 9 bases aligning to TRBD1. Trimming removed 2 bases from V and 4 bases from J; junction bases left unmatched: 2. Looked up from germline, CDR1 is MNHEY and CDR2 is SVGAGI. This CDR3 is built from 15 residues. The chain's CDR3 is CASSYGQGITGELFF. The CDR3 nucleotides read TGTGCCAGCAGTTACGGACAGGGGATCACCGGGGAGCTGTTTTTT.

This clonotype was counted a few times. This sequence joins TRBV20-1 and TRBJ2-7; D ambiguous. The CDR3 length is 12 residues. Trimming cost V 6 bases and J 3 bases, with 12 bases left between them. Germline V gene data show CDR1 as DFQATT and CDR2 as SNEGSKA (reference sequence). The CDR3 bases are TGCAGTGCCGGCACAGAAAACTACGAGCAGTACTTC. Amino acid sequence: CSAGTENYEQYF.

This clonotype is deemed large (0.1 to 1%). This sequence joins TRBV7-2 and TRBJ2-3; the D is unclear. The CDR3 loop spans 14 amino acids. Trimming shortened V by 4 bases and J by 1 base, and 9 bases separated the two germline ends. The germline V gene encodes CDR1 SGHTA and CDR2 FQGNSA. CDR3 coding DNA: TGTGCCAGCAGCTCTTATAGCCGCACAGATACGCAGTATTTT. It encodes CASSSYSRTDTQYF.

The chain couples TRBV5-4 to TRBJ2-7; D is ambiguous. The V gene's germline CDR1 is SGHNT and CDR2 YYREEE (reference sequence). V was shortened by 1 base and J by 1 base, with 9 bases between the two germline ends. This CDR3 contains 14 residues. CDR3 loop: CASSLQMGSYEQYF. CDR3 nucleotide sequence: TGTGCCAGCAGCTTGCAGATGGGTTCCTACGAGCAGTACTTC. Full variable domain (rest looked up from reference TRBV5-4 and TRBJ2-7): ETGVTQSPTHLIKTRGQQVTLRCSSQSGHNTVSWYQQALGQGPQFIFQYYREEENGRGNFPPRFSGLQFPNYSSELNVNALELDDSALYLCASSLQMGSYEQYFGPGTRLTVT.

The chain uses TRBV2 and TRBJ2-2; TRBD2 matches at 9 bases. The CDR3 covers 15 residues. The germline gives CDR1 SNHLY, CDR2 FYNNEI. The V gene end was trimmed by 5 bases and the J gene end by 4 bases; junction bases not matched to a gene: 5. Written as DNA, the CDR3 is TGTGCCAGCAGTAGGGCGGGGGGGCGCACCGGGGAGCTGTTTTTT. As protein: CASSRAGGRTGELFF. Based on the CDR3 plus reference TRBV2 and TRBJ2-2, the full variable domain is EPEVTQTPSHQVTQMGQEVILRCVPISNHLYFYWYRQILGQKVEFLVSFYNNEISEKSEIFDDQFSVERPDGSNFTLKIRSTKLEDSAMYFCASSRAGGRTGELFFGEGSRLTVL.

The gene calls are TRBV3-1 and TRBJ1-6; perhaps TRBD1 as D (5 bases). Trimming removed 4 bases at V and 0 bases at J, with 19 bases between. This CDR3 contains 19 residues. The germline V gene has CDR1 LGHDT and CDR2 YNNKEL (reference sequence). The CDR3 spells CASSRIPPGLSSYNSPLHF. DNA of the CDR3: TGTGCCAGCAGCCGAATTCCGCCGGGGCTAAGCTCCTATAATTCACCCCTCCACTTT.